The 24 T cell receptor beta chains reported below all come from one sample, sequenced in a study of blood T cell repertoires in COVID-19. Only in-frame clones appear in the TCRdb table, and some are missing; sequencing was by immunoSEQ multiplex PCR. The sample shows nearly 350,000 clones, over 70% of them seen only once. Sequencing was done on a sample of peripheral blood. Receptors originate from a man aged 25 to 40 with active or convalescent COVID-19.

This chain links TRBV29-1 with TRBJ2-7; tentatively, D is TRBD1 (6 bases). CDR1 and CDR2 (germline): SQVTM, ANQGSEA. The CDR3 covers 13 residues. V gave up 4 bases and J gave up 0 bases, with 10 bases separating them. The CDR3 region has the DNA TGCAGCGTTGCCAGGGGCGGCTCCTACGAGCAGTACTTC. Protein product: CSVARGGSYEQYF.

The chain couples TRBV19 to TRBJ2-2; no clear D. The CDR3 spans 14 residues. Germline V gene lookup returns CDR1 LNHDA and CDR2 SQIVND (reference sequence). V lost 3 bases and J lost 6, with 11 bases in between. As DNA, the CDR3 is TGTGCCAGTAGTATTTTGCGTGATCCCGGGGAGCTGTTTTTT. Its protein product is CASSILRDPGELFF.

The chain links TRBV3-1 (or the pseudogene TRBV3-2) to TRBJ1-1; D is unclear. The CDR3 is 15 residues long. The germline V gene encodes CDR1 LGHDT and CDR2 YNNKEL (reference sequence). The V end was cut by 0 bases, the J end by 1 base, with 9 bases between. CDR3 sequence: CASSQDHATNTEAFF. The CDR3 DNA sequence: TGTGCCAGCAGCCAAGATCACGCTACGAACACTGAAGCTTTCTTT.

This chain uses TRBV21-1 with TRBJ2-2; the D call of TRBD2 is as the table states it, not checked on the DNA. TRBV21-1 is tagged as a pseudogene. This CDR3 comprises 12 residues. CDR3 sequence: CATGGAGGLLFF. The CDR3 DNA reads TGTGCCACCGGGGGAGCGGGAGGCCTGCTGTTTTTT.

This clone appeared once. CDR3: CASSQAGRERVYF. The CDR3 nucleotides read TGTGCCAGCAGCCAAGCAGGGCGGGAGAGGGTGTACTTC. V and J are TRBV14 and TRBJ2-7; 7 nucleotides agree with TRBD2. The V gene's germline CDR1 is SGHDN and CDR2 FVKESK. Germline trimming cut 1 base from V and 12 bases from J; bases unmatched to any gene: 9. This CDR3 has 13 amino acids.

The V call is TRBV30, the J call TRBJ1-2; D possibly corresponds to TRBD1 (5 bases). Germline CDR1 reads GTSNPN; CDR2 reads SVGIG (reference sequence). Trimming took 5 bases from V and 0 from J, leaving 19 bases between them. This CDR3 is built from 16 residues. The CDR3 protein is CAWVGSRAGTNYGYTF. CDR3 nucleotide sequence: TGTGCCTGGGTAGGATCCCGGGCAGGGACTAACTATGGCTACACCTTC. The full variable domain, its missing parts supplied by reference TRBV30 and TRBJ1-2, is SQTIHQWPATLVQPVGSPLSLECTVEGTSNPNLYWYRQAAGRGLQLLFYSVGIGQISSEVPQNLSASRPQDRQFILSSKKLLLSDSGFYLCAWVGSRAGTNYGYTFGSGTRLTVV.

This clone was detected only once. The chain combines TRBV7-2 with TRBJ2-7; 10 nucleotides agree with TRBD2. The CDR3 is made up of 15 amino acids. Germline V gives CDR1 SGHTA, CDR2 FQGNSA. Trimming removed 4 bases from V and 3 bases from J; junction bases left unmatched: 6. The CDR3 loop reads CASSSTSGPVYEQYF. DNA for the CDR3: TGTGCCAGCAGCTCGACTAGCGGGCCCGTCTACGAGCAGTACTTC.

The V gene is TRBV5-4, the J gene TRBJ2-7; maybe TRBD2 (6 bases). The CDR3 is made up of 16 amino acids. Trimming pared 4 bases from V and 4 bases from J, leaving 21 bases between. Germline V gene data show CDR1 as SGHNT and CDR2 as YYREEE (reference sequence). In DNA form, the CDR3 reads TGTGCCAGCAGCGGGCGGGGTGCGGACTTCCTTTACGAGCAGTACTTC. Translation: CASSGRGADFLYEQYF.

This chain links TRBV7-9 with TRBJ2-2, with TRBD2 matching 11 bases. The CDR3 spans 16 residues. J lost 5 bases, V lost 5 bases, and 7 bases had no gene match. CDR1 SEHNR and CDR2 FQNEAQ come from the germline V gene (reference sequence). This chain's CDR3 is CASSPTSGSRTGELFF. DNA of the CDR3: TGTGCCAGCAGCCCTACTAGCGGGAGTCGAACCGGGGAGCTGTTTTTT.

This rearrangement joins TRBV10-3 to TRBJ1-1; the D gene is possibly TRBD1 (5 bases). Germline lookup yields CDR1 ENHRY and CDR2 SYGVKD. Trimming shortened V by 6 bases and J by 1 base, and 12 bases separated the two germline ends. The CDR3 has 14 amino acids. The CDR3 coding sequence is TGTGCCATCAGGTGGGACTTCTCGAACACTGAAGCTTTCTTT. Translation: CAIRWDFSNTEAFF.

This rearrangement joins TRBV27 to TRBJ2-3; 9 nucleotides match TRBD1. The length of the CDR3 is 21 residues. CDR1 and CDR2 (germline): MNHEY, SMNVEV (reference sequence). The junction had 24 bases not matched to a gene; V was cut back by 8 bases and J by 0 bases. The DNA for the CDR3 is TGTGCCAGCCGAGGATTAAACTTAGGGTGGACAGGGGCAACAAGCACAGATACGCAGTATTTT. Amino acids: CASRGLNLGWTGATSTDTQYF.

Points on this clone: The sample carries other DNA sequences with the same CDR3. This chain links TRBV4-2 with TRBJ1-1, with 7 bases fitting TRBD1. The J segment lost 2 bases and the V segment lost 4 bases, leaving 4 bases of the junction unmatched. This CDR3 has 14 amino acids. Germline lookup yields CDR1 LGHNA and CDR2 YNFKEQ. CDR3 DNA sequence: TGTGCCAGCAGCCGAGGGACAGCTAACACTGAAGCTTTCTTT. It specifies CASSRGTANTEAFF.

The chain couples TRBV11-3 to TRBJ1-2; a possible D gene is TRBD1 (5 bases). CDR1 and CDR2 (germline): SGHNT, YENEEA. Trimming took 6 bases from V and 8 from J, leaving 13 bases between them. This CDR3 spans 12 amino acids. The CDR3 DNA follows: TGTGCCAGCAGGGGGGGGACGACCGGCTACACCTTC. Amino acid sequence: CASRGGTTGYTF.

The CDR3 is CATSRDGQTGYTF. CDR3 sequence (DNA): TGTGCCACCAGCAGAGATGGACAGACCGGCTACACCTTC. The genes are TRBV15 and TRBJ1-2; possible D gene TRBD1, 6 bases. CDR3 length equals 13 residues. Germline V gene sequence: CDR1 LNHNV, CDR2 YYDKDF (reference sequence). Trimming removed 0 bases from V and 8 bases from J, with 10 bases in between.

This chain links TRBV9 with TRBJ2-1; 9 nucleotides match TRBD2. V trimming: 5 bases; J trimming: 6 bases; junction bases outside the gene matches: 3. From germline, CDR1 is SGDLS and CDR2 YYNGEE. This CDR3 has 13 residues. The CDR3 here is CASSGRGGNEQFF. CDR3 coding DNA: TGTGCCAGCAGTGGGCGGGGGGGCAATGAGCAGTTCTTC. The complete variable domain, with remaining parts taken from reference TRBV9 and TRBJ2-1, reads DSGVTQTPKHLITATGQRVTLRCSPRSGDLSVYWYQQSLDQGLQFLIQYYNGEERAKGNILERFSAQQFPDLHSELNLSSLELGDSALYFCASSGRGGNEQFFGPGTRLTVL.

The chain carries TRBV24-1 and TRBJ2-7, with 9 bases identical to TRBD1. Germline V lookup: CDR1 KGHDR, CDR2 SFDVKD. The V and J ends lost 2 bases and 3 bases, in that order; junction bases with no gene match: 4. The CDR3 is made up of 15 amino acids. CDR3 bases: TGTGCCACCAGTGATTCCGGGACAGGGCTCTACGAGCAGTACTTC. Amino acid sequence: CATSDSGTGLYEQYF.

The chain carries TRBV28 and TRBJ2-7; 7 nucleotides agree with TRBD1. From germline, CDR1 is MDHEN and CDR2 SYDVKM. J was trimmed by 2 bases and V by 6 bases; bases with no gene match: 13. This CDR3 comprises 16 residues. CDR3 sequence (DNA): TGTGCCAGCAGCCCAATACAGGGGCTTCGTCCCTACGAGCAGTACTTC. Its protein is CASSPIQGLRPYEQYF.

The chain recombines TRBV6-6 with TRBJ1-3; D is unclear. The CDR3 runs 17 residues. Germline V gene lookup returns CDR1 MNHNY and CDR2 SVGAGI (reference sequence). V lost 5 bases to trimming and J lost 4 bases, with 21 bases between them. The CDR3 nucleotides read TGTGCCAGCAGTCCCAGGACTCTCGCTTTTGGGGGAAACACCATATATTTT. Encoded protein: CASSPRTLAFGGNTIYF.

CDR3 residues: CASSYRGGETQYF. CDR3 in DNA: TGTGCCAGCAGTTACCGGGGGGGAGAGACCCAGTACTTC. V and J are TRBV6-6 and TRBJ2-5, with 8 bases matching TRBD2. Trimming removed 2 bases from V and 4 bases from J; junction bases left unmatched: 0. Per germline, CDR1 MNHNY and CDR2 SVGAGI (reference sequence). This CDR3 comprises 13 residues.

This clone was seen a handful of times. The genes are TRBV2 and TRBJ1-3; D not certain. Trimming took 6 bases from V and 0 from J, leaving 15 bases between them. Germline V CDR1 and CDR2: SNHLY, FYNNEI. The CDR3 consists of 16 residues. CDR3 sequence reads: CASSAMSSSSGNTIYF. The CDR3, as DNA: TGTGCCAGCAGCGCGATGTCTTCAAGCTCTGGAAACACCATATATTTT.

The chain carries TRBV4-3 and TRBJ1-1; D might be TRBD1 (5 bases). The CDR3 is 13 amino acids. Trimming removed 4 bases from V and 7 bases from J, with 13 bases in between. Per germline, CDR1 LGHNA and CDR2 YSLEER. CDR3 protein: CASSRGGLFEAFF. CDR3 DNA: TGCGCCAGCAGCCGGGGGGGACTTTTTGAAGCTTTCTTT.

This chain joins TRBV30 and TRBJ1-3; perhaps TRBD1 as D (5 bases). Trimming left V 5 bases short and J 0 bases short, with 14 bases between. The germline V gene encodes CDR1 GTSNPN and CDR2 SVGIG (reference sequence). CDR3 length: 15 amino acids. The CDR3 region has the DNA TGTGCCTGGGGGGGAGGGGCCGTCTCTGGAAACACCATATATTTT. Amino acid sequence: CAWGGGAVSGNTIYF.

A few counts support this clone. V is TRBV7-9 and J is TRBJ2-3; unclear D gene. The CDR3 has 11 residues. Trimming pared 6 bases from V and 11 bases from J, leaving 12 bases between. Looked up from germline, CDR1 is SEHNR and CDR2 is FQNEAQ (reference sequence). CDR3 nucleotides: TGTGCCAGCAGTCCAGTATTACGGCAGTATTTT. Translation: CASSPVLRQYF.

The genes are TRBV18 and TRBJ1-5; possible D gene TRBD1, 5 bases. Deletions cut 2 bases from V and 7 bases from J, with 9 bases between. Per the germline V gene, CDR1 is KGHSH and CDR2 is LQKENI. CDR3 length equals 13 residues. The CDR3 is CASSPGEGQPQHF. In DNA, the CDR3 is TGTGCCAGCTCACCAGGGGAGGGGCAGCCCCAGCATTTT.